The next 15 T cell receptor beta chains were all read from a single sample in a study of T cell responses to AZD1222 COVID-19 vaccine. The method was immunoSEQ multiplex PCR; TCRdb's version includes in-frame clones alone and lacks a portion of them. The sample includes 110,000 to 150,000 clones, under 95% of them seen just once. The material sequenced was peripheral blood, taken 28 days after the second AZD1222 dose. These receptors were collected from an adult who received the AZD1222 COVID-19 vaccine.

The gene calls are TRBV2 and TRBJ1-4, with a possible D match to TRBD1 (6 bases). Germline CDR1 reads SNHLY; CDR2 reads FYNNEI. This CDR3 region has 14 residues. V lost 4 bases to trimming and J lost 2 bases, with 8 bases between them. DNA of the CDR3: TGTGCCAGCAGTGGCAGGGGCACTAATGAAAAACTGTTTTTT. This encodes CASSGRGTNEKLFF.

CDR3 nucleotides: TGTGCCAGCAGCCGCAGGAGTGGGGAGCTGTTTTTT. As protein: CASSRRSGELFF. The chain recombines TRBV4-2 with TRBJ2-2, with D hard to call. The germline V gene has CDR1 LGHNA and CDR2 YNFKEQ. V was clipped by 4 bases and J by 8 bases, with 8 bases between them. The CDR3 extends over 12 amino acids.

The chain uses TRBV2 and TRBJ2-1; the match to TRBD2 covers 12 bases. Germline assignment: CDR1 SNHLY and CDR2 FYNNEI. This CDR3 has 15 amino acids. Trimming at V came to 6 bases and at J to 2 bases, leaving 2 bases not matched to a gene. CDR3: CASRLAGGTYNEQFF. Here the CDR3 DNA reads TGTGCCAGCAGACTAGCGGGGGGCACCTACAATGAGCAGTTCTTC.

As regards this clone: At one end, the junction sequence differs from germline, possibly due to a read error. The V call is TRBV7-7, the J call TRBJ2-7, with D hard to call. CDR1 is SSHAT, CDR2 FNYEAQ, per germline (reference sequence). The CDR3 contains 13 residues. The CDR3 coding sequence is TGTGCTAGCAGCCCTGGACGTCCCTACGAGCAGTACTTC. Encoded protein: CASSPGRPYEQYF.

J is TRBJ2-5 and V is TRBV9, with D possibly being TRBD2 (7 bases). V lost 4 bases to trimming and J lost 5 bases, with 15 bases between them. The CDR3 is made up of 14 amino acids. The germline CDR1 and CDR2 sequences are SGDLS and YYNGEE. The CDR3 DNA sequence: TGTGCCAGCAGCACCCGGGGGGCGGGGGAGACCCAGTACTTC. This translates into CASSTRGAGETQYF.

The V call is TRBV5-6, the J call TRBJ1-1; D unclear. Looked up from germline, CDR1 is SGHDT and CDR2 is YYEEEE. The V end was cut by 4 bases, the J end by 3 bases, with 10 bases between. CDR3 size: 13 residues. The CDR3 spells CASSPGRDTEAFF. DNA of the CDR3: TGTGCCAGCAGCCCGGGGAGAGACACTGAAGCTTTCTTT. The entire variable domain, with the rest obtained from reference TRBV5-6 and TRBJ1-1, is as follows: DAGVTQSPTHLIKTRGQQVTLRCSPKSGHDTVSWYQQALGQGPQFIFQYYEEEERQRGNFPDRFSGHQFPNYSSELNVNALLLGDSALYLCASSPGRDTEAFFGQGTRLTVV.

The chain joins TRBV6-5 to TRBJ2-7; D is possibly TRBD1 (7 bases). Germline V CDR1 and CDR2: MNHEY, SVGAGI. Trimming took off 8 bases at V and 5 bases at J, with 13 bases between the two ends. The CDR3 consists of 12 residues. CDR3 protein: CASGGGRNEQYF. Here the CDR3 DNA reads TGTGCCAGCGGAGGGGGCCGGAACGAGCAGTACTTC.

The rearrangement joins TRBV5-1 to TRBJ2-3; TRBD2 matches 11 bases. V shed 5 bases, J shed 0 bases, and the junction held 8 bases outside the gene matches. CDR3 length: 17 residues. Germline V CDR1 and CDR2: SGHRS, YFSETQ. The DNA of the CDR3 is TGCGCCAGCAGTCTCAGACTAGCGGGGATAAGCACAGATACGCAGTATTTT. Translating it yields CASSLRLAGISTDTQYF.

The chain has TRBV30 and TRBJ2-6; TRBD2 matches 8 bases. CDR3 length: 18 residues. Germline V lookup: CDR1 GTSNPN, CDR2 SVGIG (reference sequence). V was pared by 5 bases and J by 0 bases, with 12 bases of the junction left unmatched. The DNA for the CDR3 is TGTGCCTGGGGCCCCCGAGGTAGCGGGATCTCTGGGGCCAACGTCCTGACTTTC. It specifies CAWGPRGSGISGANVLTF.

The CDR3 nucleotides are TGCAGCGTACGGGACACCGGAAGACGGTACGAGCAGTACTTC. Translating it yields CSVRDTGRRYEQYF. This chain joins TRBV29-1 and TRBJ2-7, with TRBD1 as a possible D gene (6 bases). The V and J ends lost 6 bases and 4 bases respectively, with 19 bases between them. CDR1 and CDR2 from the germline V gene are SQVTM and ANQGSEA. This CDR3 contains 14 residues.

This clone was recorded once. The chain carries TRBV2 and TRBJ1-5; 7 nucleotides align to TRBD1. The V gene's germline CDR1 is SNHLY and CDR2 FYNNEI. The length of the CDR3 is 14 residues. V was pared by 5 bases and J by 3 bases, with 4 bases of the junction left unmatched. CDR3 nucleotide sequence: TGTGCCAGCAGTCCGACAGGGATCAATCAGCCCCAGCATTTT. Its translation is CASSPTGINQPQHF.

The V and J genes are TRBV29-1 and TRBJ2-3, with TRBD2 as a possible D gene (6 bases). CDR1 is SQVTM, CDR2 ANQGSEA, per germline. Trimming pared 3 bases from V and 2 bases from J, leaving 12 bases between. CDR3 length equals 14 residues. CDR3 amino acids: CSVDGPGDTDTQYF. Here the CDR3 DNA reads TGCAGCGTTGATGGTCCGGGAGACACAGATACGCAGTATTTT.

The rearrangement joins TRBV9 to TRBJ2-2; D remains unclear. Germline CDR1 reads SGDLS; CDR2 reads YYNGEE. Trimming pared 4 bases from V and 8 bases from J, leaving 9 bases between. CDR3 length: 12 amino acids. CDR3 coding DNA: TGTGCCAGCAGCCCCCCAGGTGGGGAGCTGTTTTTT. It codes for CASSPPGGELFF.

V gene TRBV6-2 or TRBV6-3 combines with J gene TRBJ2-1, with D perhaps TRBD2 (6 bases). The V gene's germline CDR1 is MNHEY and CDR2 SVGEGT. The CDR3 sequence is 16 residues long. Trimming cost V 2 bases and J 2 bases, with 13 bases left between them. The CDR3 is CASSYGRGTTYNEQFF. The CDR3 bases are TGTGCCAGCAGTTACGGGCGGGGTACCACCTACAATGAGCAGTTCTTC.

This chain uses TRBV27 with TRBJ1-2, with D hard to call. Germline V gives CDR1 MNHEY, CDR2 SMNVEV (reference sequence). Deletions cut 4 bases from V and 4 bases from J, with 16 bases between. The CDR3 sequence is 15 residues long. CDR3 loop: CASSSPTVYPYGYTF. In DNA form, the CDR3 reads TGTGCCAGCAGTTCCCCGACGGTTTACCCCTATGGCTACACCTTC.